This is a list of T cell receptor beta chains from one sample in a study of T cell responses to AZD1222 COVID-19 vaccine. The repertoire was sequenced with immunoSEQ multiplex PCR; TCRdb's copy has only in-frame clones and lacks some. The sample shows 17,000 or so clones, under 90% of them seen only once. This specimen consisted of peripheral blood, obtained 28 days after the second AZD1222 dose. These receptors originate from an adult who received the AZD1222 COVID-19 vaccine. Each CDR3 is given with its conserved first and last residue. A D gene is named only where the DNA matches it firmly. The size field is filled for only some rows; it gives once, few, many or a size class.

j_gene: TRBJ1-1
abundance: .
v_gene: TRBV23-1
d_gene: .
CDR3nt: TGCGCCAGCAGTCACCCGACGACAGCAGAAGCTTTCTTT
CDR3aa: CASSHPTTAEAFF

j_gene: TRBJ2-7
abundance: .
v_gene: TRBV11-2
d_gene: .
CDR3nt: TGTGCCAGCAGCTACCGGTACGAGCAGTACTTC
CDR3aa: CASSYRYEQYF

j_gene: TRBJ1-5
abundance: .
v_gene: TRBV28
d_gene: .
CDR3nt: TGTGCCAGCAGTCCCCCCAGGGGGCCCCAGCATTTT
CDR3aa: CASSPPRGPQHF

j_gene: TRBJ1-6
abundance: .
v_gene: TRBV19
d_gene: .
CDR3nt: TGTGCCAGTAGTAACCGGGCCGCGTATAATTCACCCCTCCACTTT
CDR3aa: CASSNRAAYNSPLHF

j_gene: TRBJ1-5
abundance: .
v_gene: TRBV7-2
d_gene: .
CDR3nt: TGTGCCAGCAGCTTAGGGGGGAGTTGGAATCAGCCCCAGCATTTT
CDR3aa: CASSLGGSWNQPQHF

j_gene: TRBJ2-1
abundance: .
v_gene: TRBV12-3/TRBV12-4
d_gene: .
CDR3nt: TGTGCCAGCAGTCCGCTTTTCTACAATGAGCAGTTCTTC
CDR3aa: CASSPLFYNEQFF

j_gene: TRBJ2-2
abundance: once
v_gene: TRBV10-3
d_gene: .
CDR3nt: TGTGCCATCAAGGGAAATCAGCGGACCACCGGGGAGCTGTTTTTT
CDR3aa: CAIKGNQRTTGELFF

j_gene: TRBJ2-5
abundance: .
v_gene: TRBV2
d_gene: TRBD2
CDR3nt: TGTGCCAGCAAGGGACTAGCGGGGGCGCCCCAAGAGACCCAGTACTTC
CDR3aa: CASKGLAGAPQETQYF

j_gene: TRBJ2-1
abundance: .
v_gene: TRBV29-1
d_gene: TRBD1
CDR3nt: TGCAGCGTTGCGGGGACAGATAATGAGCAGTTCTTC
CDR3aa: CSVAGTDNEQFF

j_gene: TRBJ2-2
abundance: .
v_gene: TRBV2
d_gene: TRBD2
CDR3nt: TGTGCCAGCACGACTCAGGGACTAGCCGCCGGGGAGCTGTTTTTT
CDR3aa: CASTTQGLAAGELFF

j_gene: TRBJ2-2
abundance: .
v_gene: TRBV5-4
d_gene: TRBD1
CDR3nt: TGTGCCAGCAGCCTCGACAGGGGGCTAATCACCGGGGAGCTGTTTTTT
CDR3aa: CASSLDRGLITGELFF

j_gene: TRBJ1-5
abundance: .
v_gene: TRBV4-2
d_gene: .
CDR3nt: TGTGCCAGCAGCCAAGACCTGATTGACCGGGACGGCAATCAGCCCCAGCATTTT
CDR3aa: CASSQDLIDRDGNQPQHF

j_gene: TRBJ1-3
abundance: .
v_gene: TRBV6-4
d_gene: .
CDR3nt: TGTGCCTGCCGCTCCTGTCTCTCTGGAAACACCATATATTTT
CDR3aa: CACRSCLSGNTIYF

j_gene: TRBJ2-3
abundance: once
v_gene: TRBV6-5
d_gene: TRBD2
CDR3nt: TGTGCCAGCAGCAGACTAGCGGGAGTCACAGATACGCAGTATTTT
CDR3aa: CASSRLAGVTDTQYF

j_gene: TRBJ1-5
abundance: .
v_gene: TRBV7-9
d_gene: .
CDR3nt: TGTGCCAGCAGCTTAGGGGGGCAACAGCCCCAGCATTTT
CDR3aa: CASSLGGQQPQHF

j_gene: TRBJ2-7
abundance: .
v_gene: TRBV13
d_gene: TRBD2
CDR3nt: TGTGCCAGCAGCTTAGATCCTAGCGGGAGGTACGAGCAGTACTTC
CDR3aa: CASSLDPSGRYEQYF

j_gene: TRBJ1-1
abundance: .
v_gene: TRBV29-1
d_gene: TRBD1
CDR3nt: TGCAGCGTTGACAGGGACAGGGGAGGCACTGAAGCTTTCTTT
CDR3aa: CSVDRDRGGTEAFF

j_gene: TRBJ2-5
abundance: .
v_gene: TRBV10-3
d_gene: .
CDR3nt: TGTGCCACCGGCACCCAGACAGGTTCGCGATTTCAAGAGACCCAGTACTTC
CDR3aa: CATGTQTGSRFQETQYF

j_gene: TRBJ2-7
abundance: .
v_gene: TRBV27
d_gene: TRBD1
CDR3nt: TGTGCCAGCAGTTTTGGACAGGGGTATCACGAGCAGTACTTC
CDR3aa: CASSFGQGYHEQYF

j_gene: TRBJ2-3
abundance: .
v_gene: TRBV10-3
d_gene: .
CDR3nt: TGTGCCATCAGTGAGTCTGCCGGGACTCTAGCCACAGATACGCAGTATTTT
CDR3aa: CAISESAGTLATDTQYF

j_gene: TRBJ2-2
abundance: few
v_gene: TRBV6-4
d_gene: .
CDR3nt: TGTGCCAGCAGTGTTAGCAGGAATTTCGGGGAGCTGTTTTTT
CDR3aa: CASSVSRNFGELFF

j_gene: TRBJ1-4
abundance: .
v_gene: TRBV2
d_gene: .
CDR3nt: TGTGCCAGCACCATACGCGGGGTCGGTGAAAAACTGTTTTTT
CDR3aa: CASTIRGVGEKLFF

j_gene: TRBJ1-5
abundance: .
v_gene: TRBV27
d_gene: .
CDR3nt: TGTGCCAGCAGGGTAAGGGGGGAGGGTCAGCCCCAGCATTTT
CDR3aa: CASRVRGEGQPQHF

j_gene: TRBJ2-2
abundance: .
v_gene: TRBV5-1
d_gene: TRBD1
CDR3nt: TGCGCCAGCAGCTCAGGGACAGTAAACACCGGGGAGCTGTTTTTT
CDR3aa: CASSSGTVNTGELFF

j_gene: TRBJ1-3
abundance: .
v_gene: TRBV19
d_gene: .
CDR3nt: TGTGCCAGTAGTGCCACGGCATACTCTGGAAACACCATATATTTT
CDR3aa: CASSATAYSGNTIYF

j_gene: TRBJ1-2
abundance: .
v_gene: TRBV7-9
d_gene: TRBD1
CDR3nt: TGTGCCAGCAGCTTCCTAATCCGGGACAGGACTAACTATGGCTACACCTTC
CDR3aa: CASSFLIRDRTNYGYTF